These 8 T cell receptor beta chains originate from one sample sequenced in a study of blood T cell repertoires in COVID-19. Method: immunoSEQ multiplex PCR; TCRdb's copy keeps in-frame clones and lacks some. Altogether about 230,000 clones are present, 70% to 90% being singletons, with the ten largest covering 2.7%. The sample taken for sequencing was peripheral blood. The receptors were sampled from a man aged 25-45 years with COVID-19, enrolled during active disease.

This chain connects TRBV7-3 to TRBJ2-2, with unresolved D. Germline V gives CDR1 SGHTA, CDR2 FQGTGA. There are 14 residues in the CDR3. V dropped 2 bases and J dropped 6 bases, with 10 bases sitting between them. DNA for the CDR3: TGTGCCAGCAGCTTATCTCTAGAGCCCGGGGAGCTGTTTTTT. Its translation is CASSLSLEPGELFF.

The V and J genes are TRBV4-1 and TRBJ1-2; D not certain. CDR1 is MGHRA and CDR2 is YSYEKL in the germline V gene. The CDR3 extends over 11 amino acids. Trimming took off 4 bases at V and 8 bases at J, with 8 bases between the two ends. The CDR3 region is CASSPGGGYTF. CDR3 nucleotides: TGCGCCAGCAGCCCAGGTGGGGGCTACACCTTC.

The chain couples TRBV6-5 to TRBJ1-2, with 11 bases matching TRBD1. The CDR3 length is 15 residues. V was clipped by 5 bases and J by 3 bases; unmatched bases: 5. CDR1 is MNHEY, CDR2 SVGAGI, per germline. DNA of the CDR3: TGTGCCAGCAGTCCAGGACAGGGGGCGGACTATGGCTACACCTTC. Translating it yields CASSPGQGADYGYTF.

The gene calls are TRBV10-3 and TRBJ2-2; D ambiguous. CDR3 size: 15 residues. The germline CDR1 and CDR2 sequences are ENHRY and SYGVKD. Trimming shortened V by 3 bases and J by 2 bases, and 10 bases separated the two germline ends. The CDR3 is CAISESVTNTGELFF. CDR3 nucleotides: TGTGCCATCAGTGAAAGTGTTACTAACACCGGGGAGCTGTTTTTT.

The genes are TRBV19 and TRBJ1-3; D remains ambiguous. There are 15 residues in the CDR3. CDR1 and CDR2 (germline): LNHDA, SQIVND (reference sequence). V lost 4 bases to trimming and J lost 9 bases, with 19 bases between them. CDR3 in DNA: TGTGCCAGTAGTACTGACGGGAGCCTAAAGGGCACCATATATTTT. This gives the protein CASSTDGSLKGTIYF. Full variable domain (missing parts from reference TRBV19 and TRBJ1-3): DGGITQSPKYLFRKEGQNVTLSCEQNLNHDAMYWYRQDPGQGLRLIYYSQIVNDFQKGDIAEGYSVSREKKESFPLTVTSAQKNPTAFYLCASSTDGSLKGTIYFGEGSWLTVV.

The rearrangement joins TRBV18 to TRBJ1-6; 9 bases map to TRBD1. J lost 4 bases, V lost 0 bases, and 13 bases had no gene match. The CDR3 length is 20 residues. CDR1 KGHSH and CDR2 LQKENI come from the germline V gene. CDR3: CASSPPRDRVEFPYNSPLHF. For the CDR3, the DNA is TGTGCCAGCTCACCACCCCGGGACAGGGTAGAGTTCCCGTATAATTCACCCCTCCACTTT.

The chain has TRBV10-3 and TRBJ2-7; 12 bases map to TRBD1. V lost 3 bases and J lost 7; bases outside the gene matches: 13. Germline V gene data show CDR1 as ENHRY and CDR2 as SYGVKD. The CDR3 runs 17 residues. CDR3 coding DNA: TGTGCCATCAGTGACTTCCCAGGGGGACAGGGGGCTAGAGAGCAGTACTTC. Its translation: CAISDFPGGQGAREQYF.

The gene calls are TRBV7-9 and TRBJ1-5, with D possibly TRBD1 on 6 matching bases. Germline assignment: CDR1 SEHNR and CDR2 FQNEAQ (reference sequence). This CDR3 has 14 amino acids. Trimming pared 5 bases from V and 6 bases from J, leaving 14 bases between. The CDR3 DNA follows: TGTGCCAGCAGCGCAGGGGAATGGAGTCAGCCCCAGCATTTT. Protein product: CASSAGEWSQPQHF. The whole variable domain, remainder taken from reference TRBV7-9 and TRBJ1-5, is DTGVSQNPRHKITKRGQNVTFRCDPISEHNRLYWYRQTLGQGPEFLTYFQNEAQLEKSRLLSDRFSAERPKGSFSTLEIQRTEQGDSAMYLCASSAGEWSQPQHFGDGTRLSIL.